This TCR beta chain was recorded in a study of a mutant IDH1 vaccine in newly diagnosed glioma. The wider study: Visit V12 happened at week 35; visit V13 happened at week 47.

The germline V gene has CDR1 MNHEY and CDR2 SVGAGI. This CDR3 comprises 13 residues. With 4 bases removed from V and 2 bases from J, the gap between germline ends came to 8 bases. This table comes from immunoSEQ multiplex PCR, and its TCRdb copy is limited to in-frame clones, with some not included. The table records some 61,000 clones, roughly 84% of them present only once. The time point here: week 35, safety follow-up. Topical imiquimod was applied with each vaccine dose, which held 300 ug of mutant IDH1 20-mer peptide. Scheduled for weeks 1, 3, 5, 7, 11, 15, 19 and 23, eight vaccinations were given to patients. Donors had new WHO grade 3 or 4 IDH1-mutant, ATRX-lost astrocytomas. A word on this clone: The antigen is undetermined.

The J gene is TRBJ1-1, the V gene TRBV6-5; D is unresolved. The sequence was collected from a man between 18 and 35 years old with glioma. The sample consisted of PBMCs, taken from a glioma patient whose treatment included an IDH1 peptide vaccine. CDR3 residues: CASSLQDNTEAFF. CDR3 bases: TGTGCCAGCAGTTTGCAGGATAACACTGAAGCTTTCTTT.